The 21 T cell receptor beta chains below come from one sample, sequenced in a study of OX40 agonist ivuxolimab in advanced cancers. Measured with immunoSEQ multiplex PCR; TCRdb has only the in-frame clones, and not every one. Among roughly 59,000 clones listed, approximately 86% were seen once. The sequences come from CD4+ or CD8+ T cells sorted from blood, collected in a trial of the OX40 agonist ivuxolimab. Receptors were obtained from an adult with an advanced solid tumor such as melanoma, head and neck, liver or kidney cancer.

CDR3 DNA: TGTGCCAGCTCACAAGGACTAAAACAGGGCTCCTATGGCTACACCTTC. It encodes CASSQGLKQGSYGYTF. V is TRBV18 and J is TRBJ1-2; D possibly corresponds to TRBD1 (6 bases). The CDR3 length is 16 residues. The germline CDR1 and CDR2 sequences are KGHSH and LQKENI. V was clipped by 4 bases and J by 4 bases, with 19 bases between them.

This chain connects TRBV4-1 to TRBJ1-2; possible D gene TRBD1, 5 bases. Germline assignment: CDR1 MGHRA and CDR2 YSYEKL. The CDR3 loop spans 15 amino acids. The ends were cut back, 6 bases at V and 6 bases at J, with 20 bases in the middle. The CDR3 coding sequence is TGCGCCAGCAGGCAGGCGGGGACCGGGAAAAATGGCTACACCTTC. The encoded protein is CASRQAGTGKNGYTF.

This chain joins TRBV28 and TRBJ1-2, with 8 bases lining up with TRBD1. In germline, CDR1 is MDHEN, CDR2 SYDVKM. V lost 5 bases and J lost 7; bases outside the gene matches: 3. The CDR3 is made up of 12 amino acids. As DNA, the CDR3 is TGTGCCAGCAGTCTTACAGGGGGTGGCTACACCTTC. This gives the protein CASSLTGGGYTF.

This clone was counted a single time. V is TRBV2 and J is TRBJ2-3, with unresolved D. This CDR3 has 13 amino acids. Germline V gives CDR1 SNHLY, CDR2 FYNNEI. Trimming stripped 7 bases from V and 2 bases from J, with 10 bases between. CDR3 amino acids: CASNIQLTDTQYF. In DNA form, the CDR3 reads TGTGCCAGCAATATACAGCTCACAGATACGCAGTATTTT.

This clone appeared a single time. The genes are TRBV7-8 and TRBJ1-2, with D uncertain. The CDR3 has 16 amino acids. Germline V gives CDR1 SGHVS, CDR2 FQNEAQ. Trimming shortened V by 1 base and J by 4 bases, and 16 bases separated the two germline ends. DNA of the CDR3: TGTGCCAGCAGCTTAGGTGGTACGGCACCCGTCTATGGCTACACCTTC. Translation gives CASSLGGTAPVYGYTF.

The chain combines TRBV6-5 with TRBJ1-3; TRBD1 matches at 7 bases. This CDR3 region has 14 residues. The germline V gene has CDR1 MNHEY and CDR2 SVGAGI. V lost 10 bases, J lost 1 base, and 7 bases stayed unmatched. This CDR3 is CATFTGASGNTIYF. In DNA form, the CDR3 reads TGTGCCACGTTTACAGGGGCTTCTGGAAACACCATATATTTT.

The genes are TRBV30 and TRBJ2-6; D is undetermined. This CDR3 is built from 13 residues. CDR1 is GTSNPN, CDR2 SVGIG, per germline (reference sequence). V shed 2 bases and J shed 2 bases, with 4 bases lying between them. The CDR3 DNA follows: TGTGCCTGGAGTCTACCTGGGGCCAACGTCCTGACTTTC. Amino acid sequence: CAWSLPGANVLTF.

In its sample, this clone ranks as medium-sized. CDR3 in amino acids: CASSERIGGFYGYTF. The CDR3 bases are TGTGCCAGCAGTGAACGGATCGGGGGGTTCTATGGCTACACCTTC. The chain has TRBV6-4 and TRBJ1-2, with a tentative D call TRBD1 (5 bases). The V and J ends lost 3 bases and 4 bases respectively, with 15 bases between them. CDR3 length: 15 residues. Germline CDR1 reads MRHNA; CDR2 reads SNTAGT.

The chain has TRBV7-2 and TRBJ2-7, with D perhaps TRBD1 (5 bases). V lost 5 bases and J 0 bases, leaving 14 bases between the germline ends. The CDR3 extends over 15 amino acids. Germline V CDR1 and CDR2: SGHTA, FQGNSA. CDR3 sequence reads: CASSPQTVPSYEQYF. The CDR3 DNA sequence: TGTGCCAGCAGCCCACAGACAGTGCCCTCCTACGAGCAGTACTTC. Complete variable domain (other parts from reference TRBV7-2 and TRBJ2-7): GAGVSQSPSNKVTEKGKDVELRCDPISGHTALYWYRQSLGQGLEFLIYFQGNSAPDKSGLPSDRFSAERTGGSVSTLTIQRTQQEDSAVYLCASSPQTVPSYEQYFGPGTRLTVT.

This clone was seen only a few times. The chain links TRBV6-5 to TRBJ1-5; D is undetermined. This CDR3 is built from 15 residues. V was cut by 2 bases and J by 4 bases, with 12 bases left in between. Germline V gives CDR1 MNHEY, CDR2 SVGAGI. CDR3 coding DNA: TGTGCCAGCAGTTACGGTGTGGGGAAAAATCAGCCCCAGCATTTT. Its translation is CASSYGVGKNQPQHF.

The chain is built from TRBV2 and TRBJ2-1; tentatively, D is TRBD2 (6 bases). CDR3 length equals 16 residues. The germline gives CDR1 SNHLY, CDR2 FYNNEI. V was clipped by 8 bases and J by 6 bases, with 23 bases between them. The CDR3 nucleotides are TGTGCCAGCGGCCGGGACTCCTCCCTACCTTTCAATGAGCAGTTCTTC. Translation gives CASGRDSSLPFNEQFF.

This clone was seen a handful of times. V gene TRBV6-5 combines with J gene TRBJ1-2; D may be TRBD1 (6 bases). This CDR3 is 15 amino acids long. CDR1 and CDR2 from the germline V gene are MNHEY and SVGAGI. V lost 6 bases and J 0 bases, leaving 14 bases between the germline ends. CDR3 sequence (DNA): TGTGCCAGCAGCATTACGGGACAAACTAACTATGGCTACACCTTC. Protein sequence: CASSITGQTNYGYTF.

This chain joins TRBV27 and TRBJ1-1; D is unclear. CDR1 is MNHEY and CDR2 is SMNVEV in the germline V gene (reference sequence). Trimming took off 2 bases at V and 2 bases at J, with 6 bases between the two ends. The CDR3 sequence is 13 residues long. The CDR3 region is CASSLLQNTEAFF. In nucleotides, the CDR3 is TGTGCCAGCAGTTTACTTCAAAACACTGAAGCTTTCTTT.

This chain links TRBV12-1 with TRBJ1-5; the table gives TRBD1 as D, unverified against the DNA. TRBV12-1 is marked as a pseudogene. This CDR3 comprises 15 residues. CDR3 sequence: CASSLHPGQGRPQHF. The CDR3 DNA reads as TGTGCCAGCAGCTTGCATCCGGGACAGGGAAGACCCCAGCATTTT.

This clone was seen a single time. The chain is built from TRBV5-4 and TRBJ1-1; D is possibly TRBD1 (5 bases). Trimming pared 3 bases from V and 8 bases from J, leaving 20 bases between. This CDR3 comprises 15 residues. Germline V gives CDR1 SGHNT, CDR2 YYREEE (reference sequence). The CDR3 is CASSSPGLSLEEAFF. The CDR3 bases are TGTGCCAGCAGCTCTCCAGGGTTGAGTCTGGAGGAAGCTTTCTTT.

This clone was seen a few times. The CDR3 loop is CASSFGGAGAYEQYF. The DNA of the CDR3 is TGTGCCAGCAGCTTCGGTGGGGCGGGAGCCTACGAGCAGTACTTC. The chain links TRBV7-8 to TRBJ2-7, with TRBD2 matching over 7 bases. Germline-derived CDR1 and CDR2 are SGHVS and FQNEAQ. The V gene end was trimmed by 3 bases and the J gene end by 2 bases; junction bases not matched to a gene: 7. CDR3 length equals 15 residues.

The rearrangement uses TRBV13 and TRBJ2-3; 7 nucleotides align to TRBD2. The CDR3 spans 15 residues. CDR1 and CDR2 from the germline V gene are PRHDT and FYEKMQ (reference sequence). Trimming at V came to 2 bases and at J to 4 bases, leaving 6 bases not matched to a gene. CDR3 sequence (DNA): TGTGCCAGCAGCTTATCGCGGGGGACGGCAGATACGCAGTATTTT. Its protein product is CASSLSRGTADTQYF.

The chain links TRBV5-6 to TRBJ2-7; TRBD1 aligns across 7 bases. Germline CDR1 reads SGHDT; CDR2 reads YYEEEE. Unmatched junction bases numbered 10, after V lost 3 bases and J lost 1 base. The CDR3 totals 16 residues. The CDR3 loop reads CASSSGQRQLSYEQYF. CDR3 DNA: TGTGCCAGCAGCTCGGGACAGCGTCAGCTTTCCTACGAGCAGTACTTC.

The rearrangement joins TRBV6-1 to TRBJ1-5; possibly TRBD1 for D (6 bases). CDR1 MNHNS and CDR2 SASEGT come from the germline V gene. V lost 7 bases, J lost 6 bases, and 19 bases lay in between. The CDR3 totals 15 residues. The CDR3 nucleotides read TGTGCCAGCACCATTCAGCAGGGGCACGGTCAGCCCCAGCATTTT. Its protein product is CASTIQQGHGQPQHF.

This chain joins TRBV6-5 and TRBJ2-7, with D unclear. Deletions cut 5 bases from V and 0 bases from J, with 14 bases between. In germline, CDR1 is MNHEY, CDR2 SVGAGI. The CDR3 totals 15 residues. The CDR3 reads CASSVSETSSYEQYF. CDR3 DNA sequence: TGTGCCAGCAGTGTGAGCGAGACGAGCTCCTACGAGCAGTACTTC.

This chain links TRBV29-1 with TRBJ1-4, with TRBD1 matching over 9 bases. The CDR3 is 13 residues long. V lost 6 bases, J lost 7 bases, and 6 bases stayed unmatched. CDR1 and CDR2 (germline): SQVTM, ANQGSEA. The CDR3 DNA is TGCAGCGTGGACAGGGGACGAGGTGAAAAACTGTTTTTT. It is translated as CSVDRGRGEKLFF.